The 20 T cell receptor beta chains presented below share a single source sample, sequenced in a study of blood T cell repertoires in COVID-19. Clones were sequenced by immunoSEQ multiplex PCR, and TCRdb holds only the in-frame ones, with some missing. The table includes some 61,000 clones, 86% detected once. Material: peripheral blood. The receptors shown here come from a young man with acute or convalescent COVID-19.

The chain combines TRBV11-2 with TRBJ2-1; TRBD2 matches at 12 bases. CDR3 length equals 17 residues. V trimming: 1 base; J trimming: 4 bases; junction bases outside the gene matches: 5. The germline gives CDR1 SGHAT, CDR2 FQNNGV. CDR3 nucleotide sequence: TGTGCCAGCAGCTTAGCCGCTGGACTAGCGGGATACAATGAGCAGTTCTTC. Its translation is CASSLAAGLAGYNEQFF.

The rearrangement uses TRBV28 and TRBJ1-4, with D possibly being TRBD1 (5 bases). The ends were cut back, 8 bases at V and 0 bases at J, with 10 bases in the middle. The CDR3 has 14 residues. Germline lookup yields CDR1 MDHEN and CDR2 SYDVKM. The CDR3 loop reads CASGGYSTNEKLFF. The CDR3 DNA follows: TGTGCCAGCGGGGGGTACTCAACTAATGAAAAACTGTTTTTT.

The gene calls are TRBV19 and TRBJ1-5; TRBD1 is a possible D gene (5 bases). Germline assignment: CDR1 LNHDA and CDR2 SQIVND (reference sequence). The V gene lost 6 bases and the J gene lost 0 bases, with 18 bases spanning the gap. This CDR3 has 17 amino acids. The CDR3 DNA follows: TGTGCCAGTAGCAAGAAGCGGGCACAGGCTAGCAATCAGCCCCAGCATTTT. Amino acids: CASSKKRAQASNQPQHF.

The chain combines TRBV18 with TRBJ2-3, with no clear D. CDR3 size: 13 residues. The V end lost 4 bases, the J end lost 5 bases, and 10 bases lay between the germline ends. Germline V CDR1 and CDR2: KGHSH, LQKENI. The CDR3 nucleotides read TGTGCCAGCTCACGGGCGTTGGGAGATACGCAGTATTTT. Translated, it gives CASSRALGDTQYF.

The rearrangement joins TRBV21-1 to TRBJ2-7; no DNA check was done on the table's D call, TRBD1. TRBV21-1 is designated a pseudogene. There are 15 residues in the CDR3. CDR3 in DNA: TGTGCCAGCCCTCCTCGACAGGGACCTACAAGGGAGCAGTACTTC. This gives the protein CASPPRQGPTREQYF.

This clone came up a few times. The V gene is TRBV5-1, the J gene TRBJ1-4, with 10 bases aligning to TRBD1. Germline assignment: CDR1 SGHRS and CDR2 YFSETQ. V gave up 0 bases and J gave up 1 base; unmatched junction bases: 9. The CDR3 sequence is 19 residues long. The CDR3 DNA is TGCGCCAGCAGCTTGGGACAGGGGGCGCAGGTGCGAACTAATGAAAAACTGTTTTTT. Its translation: CASSLGQGAQVRTNEKLFF. Drawing the rest from reference TRBV5-1 and TRBJ1-4, the complete variable domain is KAGVTQTPRYLIKTRGQQVTLSCSPISGHRSVSWYQQTPGQGLQFLFEYFSETQRNKGNFPGRFSGRQFSNSRSEMNVSTLELGDSALYLCASSLGQGAQVRTNEKLFFGSGTQLSVL.

V gene TRBV14 combines with J gene TRBJ2-6; 8 nucleotides line up with TRBD1. The CDR3 runs to 20 residues. Germline values: CDR1 SGHDN, CDR2 FVKESK. The J segment lost 0 bases and the V segment lost 4 bases, leaving 14 bases of the junction unmatched. The chain's CDR3 is CASSPVSGTGKSSGANVLTF. In DNA, the CDR3 is TGTGCCAGCAGCCCCGTATCCGGGACAGGTAAAAGCTCTGGGGCCAACGTCCTGACTTTC.

The chain employs TRBV6-1 and TRBJ1-1; D is perhaps TRBD1 (6 bases). From germline, CDR1 is MNHNS and CDR2 SASEGT. Trimming stripped 3 bases from V and 3 bases from J, with 14 bases between. This CDR3 is 15 amino acids long. This CDR3 reads CASSDVRGADTEAFF. The CDR3 DNA sequence: TGTGCCAGCAGTGATGTTCGGGGGGCTGACACTGAAGCTTTCTTT.

The chain links TRBV4-1 to TRBJ2-7; D perhaps matches TRBD2 (6 bases). Germline V CDR1 and CDR2: MGHRA, YSYEKL. V was clipped by 4 bases and J by 3 bases, with 13 bases between them. The CDR3 covers 14 residues. The CDR3 DNA follows: TGCGCCAGCAGCCCGCGGGACGGATACTACGAGCAGTACTTC. Translating it yields CASSPRDGYYEQYF.

The chain employs TRBV18 and TRBJ2-7, with a tentative D call TRBD2 (5 bases). In germline, CDR1 is KGHSH, CDR2 LQKENI. The length of the CDR3 is 12 residues. Trimming removed 4 bases at V and 6 bases at J, with 10 bases between. CDR3 region: CASSRLAGEQYF. CDR3 coding DNA: TGTGCCAGCTCACGGTTGGCGGGCGAGCAGTACTTC. Full variable domain (outside the CDR3, taken from reference TRBV18 and TRBJ2-7): NAGVMQNPRHLVRRRGQEARLRCSPMKGHSHVYWYRQLPEEGLKFMVYLQKENIIDESGMPKERFSAEFPKEGPSILRIQQVVRGDSAAYFCASSRLAGEQYFGPGTRLTVT.

V is TRBV11-2 and J is TRBJ2-3; the D is unclear. V was cut by 5 bases and J by 6 bases, with 12 bases left in between. This CDR3 spans 13 amino acids. Per germline, CDR1 SGHAT and CDR2 FQNNGV. CDR3 coding DNA: TGTGCCAGCAGCCCCGACCAGGCGGATACGCAGTATTTT. This codes for CASSPDQADTQYF.

The chain is built from TRBV20-1 and TRBJ1-3; D not certain. The CDR3 is 11 amino acids. V lost 5 bases and J 4 bases, leaving 6 bases between the germline ends. Germline V gives CDR1 DFQATT, CDR2 SNEGSKA (reference sequence). The CDR3 protein is CSAPEGNTIYF. DNA of the CDR3: TGCAGTGCTCCGGAGGGAAACACCATATATTTT.

This clone showed up just once. The chain carries TRBV18 and TRBJ2-1; maybe TRBD2 (5 bases). The germline CDR1 and CDR2 sequences are KGHSH and LQKENI. The CDR3 length is 14 residues. V was trimmed by 3 bases and J by 6 bases, leaving 12 bases between them. CDR3 DNA sequence: TGTGCCAGCTCACCGTCCCTAGCCACCAATGAGCAGTTCTTC. Amino acids: CASSPSLATNEQFF.

J is TRBJ2-5 and V is TRBV27; 12 bases agree with TRBD2. Per germline, CDR1 MNHEY and CDR2 SMNVEV (reference sequence). The CDR3 is made up of 13 amino acids. V shed 5 bases and J 5 bases; nucleotides not matched to a gene: 0. This chain's CDR3 is CASSGLAGETQYF. In DNA form, the CDR3 reads TGTGCCAGCAGTGGACTAGCGGGGGAGACCCAGTACTTC.

The chain employs TRBV4-2 and TRBJ2-3, with D possibly TRBD2 on 7 matching bases. CDR3 length equals 12 residues. V shed 7 bases and J shed 6 bases, with 11 bases lying between them. Germline assignment: CDR1 LGHNA and CDR2 YNFKEQ. In DNA, the CDR3 is TGTGCCAGCAAAAAGGGGGGGGATACGCAGTATTTT. Translation gives CASKKGGDTQYF.

This chain uses TRBV18 with TRBJ2-2; D gene ambiguous. From germline, CDR1 is KGHSH and CDR2 LQKENI. V lost 3 bases and J 2 bases, leaving 4 bases between the germline ends. This CDR3 has 13 amino acids. CDR3 DNA: TGTGCCAGCTCACCTCTAAACACCGGGGAGCTGTTTTTT. Translating gives CASSPLNTGELFF.

The chain has TRBV7-3 and TRBJ2-1, with TRBD2 identical over 8 bases. This CDR3 has 16 residues. Germline assignment: CDR1 SGHTA and CDR2 FQGTGA. With V trimmed by 1 base and J by 7 bases, 9 bases remained unmatched. The CDR3 spells CASSLNQGLGKNEQFF. CDR3 nucleotide sequence: TGTGCCAGCAGCTTAAATCAGGGACTAGGGAAGAATGAGCAGTTCTTC.

The V and J genes are TRBV5-1 and TRBJ2-1, with a tentative D call TRBD1 (5 bases). Germline CDR1 reads SGHRS; CDR2 reads YFSETQ. The V and J ends lost 0 bases and 4 bases respectively, with 11 bases between them. This CDR3 contains 15 residues. The CDR3 loop reads CASSLDQGIYNEQFF. DNA for the CDR3: TGCGCCAGCAGCTTGGATCAGGGAATATACAATGAGCAGTTCTTC.

The chain has TRBV7-9 and TRBJ2-5; D possibly corresponds to TRBD2 (6 bases). CDR1 is SEHNR and CDR2 is FQNEAQ in the germline V gene (reference sequence). The V end lost 5 bases, the J end lost 4 bases, and 11 bases lay between the germline ends. The CDR3 has 13 amino acids. The CDR3 loop is CASSPAGRETQYF. The CDR3 DNA follows: TGTGCCAGCAGCCCCGCGGGAAGAGAGACCCAGTACTTC.

The rearrangement joins TRBV9 to TRBJ1-3; possibly TRBD1 for D (5 bases). Trimming shortened V by 4 bases and J by 5 bases, and 13 bases separated the two germline ends. Germline V CDR1 and CDR2: SGDLS, YYNGEE. The CDR3 is 14 amino acids. This CDR3 reads CASSPGEGRNTIYF. The CDR3 DNA sequence: TGTGCCAGCAGCCCGGGGGAGGGCCGAAACACCATATATTTT.